This T cell receptor beta chain originates from a study of OX40 agonist ivuxolimab in advanced cancers. Germline V gene data show CDR1 as SGHNT and CDR2 as YENEEA. The CDR3 contains 14 residues. Deletions cut 0 bases from V and 7 bases from J, with 7 bases between. Data came from immunoSEQ multiplex PCR; TCRdb stores just in-frame clones and leaves some out. The sample shows tens of thousands of clones, over 75% of them seen only once. The sample here was CD4+ or CD8+ T cells sorted from blood, taken in a trial of the OX40 agonist ivuxolimab. The sequence derives from an adult with an advanced solid tumor such as melanoma, head and neck, liver or kidney cancer. This rearrangement joins TRBV11-3 to TRBJ1-6; D is unresolved. CDR3: CASSLDLGNSPLHF. CDR3 sequence (DNA): TGTGCCAGCAGCTTAGATCTTGGGAATTCACCCCTCCACTTT.